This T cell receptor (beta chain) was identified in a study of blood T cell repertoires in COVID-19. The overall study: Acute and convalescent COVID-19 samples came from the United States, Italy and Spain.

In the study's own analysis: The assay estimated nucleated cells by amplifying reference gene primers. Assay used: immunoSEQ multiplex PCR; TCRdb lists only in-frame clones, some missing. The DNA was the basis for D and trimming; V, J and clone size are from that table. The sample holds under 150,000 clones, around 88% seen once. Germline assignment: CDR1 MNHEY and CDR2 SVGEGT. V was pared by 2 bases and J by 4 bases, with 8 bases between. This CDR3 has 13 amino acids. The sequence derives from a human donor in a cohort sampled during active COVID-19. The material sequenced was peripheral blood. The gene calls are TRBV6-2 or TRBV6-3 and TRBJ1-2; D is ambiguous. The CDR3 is CASSYKRFYGYTF. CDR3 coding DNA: TGTGCCAGCAGTTACAAGAGGTTCTATGGCTACACCTTC.